This TCR beta chain was retrieved from a study of tumor-infiltrating lymphocytes in localized non-small cell lung cancer. Study-wide context: Patients included smokers and never-smokers with various histologies, some sampled after neoadjuvant chemotherapy. From each patient, both tumor and uninvolved lung, non-adjacent to tumor, were sampled. Study-wide findings and caveats: Different pieces of the same tissue went to different assays, confounding technical variation with intratumor heterogeneity.

The CDR3 length is 14 residues. V gave up 1 base and J gave up 10 bases, with 12 bases separating them. CDR1 and CDR2 (germline): SGHRS, YFSETQ. This clone was seen once. Its cognate antigen is unknown. The method was immunoSEQ multiplex PCR; TCRdb's version includes in-frame clones alone and lacks a portion of them. The data show around 9,600 clones, 70% to 80% seen once. The J gene is TRBJ1-6, the V gene TRBV5-1; TRBD1 might be the D (5 bases). The sample comprised lung tumor tissue. This sequence was found in a human donor with non-small cell lung cancer. The CDR3: CASSLSGGGSPLHF. Written as DNA, the CDR3 is TGCGCCAGCAGCTTGAGCGGGGGAGGGTCACCCCTCCACTTT.